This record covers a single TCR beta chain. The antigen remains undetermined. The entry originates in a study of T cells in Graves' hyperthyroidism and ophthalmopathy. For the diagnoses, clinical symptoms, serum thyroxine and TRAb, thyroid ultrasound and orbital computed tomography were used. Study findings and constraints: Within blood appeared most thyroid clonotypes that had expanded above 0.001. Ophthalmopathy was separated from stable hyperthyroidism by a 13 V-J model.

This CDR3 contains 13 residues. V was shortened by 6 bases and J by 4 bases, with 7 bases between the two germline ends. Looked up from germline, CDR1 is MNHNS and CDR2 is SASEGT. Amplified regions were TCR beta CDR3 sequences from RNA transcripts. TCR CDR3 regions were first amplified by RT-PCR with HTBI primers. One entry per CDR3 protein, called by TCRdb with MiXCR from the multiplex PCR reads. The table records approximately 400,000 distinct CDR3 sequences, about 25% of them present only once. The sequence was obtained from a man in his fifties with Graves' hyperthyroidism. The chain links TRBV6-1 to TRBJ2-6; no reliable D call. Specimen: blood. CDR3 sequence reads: CASSKRGANVLTF. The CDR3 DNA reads TGTGCCAGCAGCAAGAGAGGGGCCAACGTCCTGACTTTC.